This paragraph covers one T cell receptor beta chain sequence. This sample was included in a study of blood T cell repertoires in COVID-19. Study at large: Sites across the United States, Italy and Spain contributed samples from acute and convalescent COVID-19. Nucleic acid was either cDNA or gDNA, and it came from T cells, B-cell-depleted T cells, or PBMCs.

Generated by immunoSEQ multiplex PCR, the TCRdb table keeps only in-frame clones and is missing some. The repertoire holds 310,000 or so clones, with roughly 90% as singletons. Germline V lookup: CDR1 MNHEY, CDR2 SVGAGI. V lost 11 bases and J 0 bases, leaving 12 bases between the germline ends. The CDR3 has 13 residues. The TCR was taken from a man in his late teens or twenties who had recovered from COVID-19. The chain employs TRBV6-5 and TRBJ2-3; possibly TRBD1 for D (6 bases). The sample taken for sequencing was peripheral blood. CDR3 DNA sequence: TGTGCCGTCCGGGACACTAGCACAGATACGCAGTATTTT. Amino acid sequence: CAVRDTSTDTQYF.